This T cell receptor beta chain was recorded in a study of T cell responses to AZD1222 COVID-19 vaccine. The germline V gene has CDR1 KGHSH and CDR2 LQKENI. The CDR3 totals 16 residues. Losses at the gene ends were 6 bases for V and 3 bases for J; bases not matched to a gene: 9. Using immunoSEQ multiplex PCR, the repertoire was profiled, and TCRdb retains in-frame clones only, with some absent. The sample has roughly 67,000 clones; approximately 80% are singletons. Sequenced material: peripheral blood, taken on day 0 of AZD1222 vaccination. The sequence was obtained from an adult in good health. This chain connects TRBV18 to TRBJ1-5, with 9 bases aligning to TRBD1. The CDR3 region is CASSHNGDRANQPQHF. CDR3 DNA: TGTGCCAGCTCCCACAACGGGGACAGGGCCAATCAGCCCCAGCATTTT.